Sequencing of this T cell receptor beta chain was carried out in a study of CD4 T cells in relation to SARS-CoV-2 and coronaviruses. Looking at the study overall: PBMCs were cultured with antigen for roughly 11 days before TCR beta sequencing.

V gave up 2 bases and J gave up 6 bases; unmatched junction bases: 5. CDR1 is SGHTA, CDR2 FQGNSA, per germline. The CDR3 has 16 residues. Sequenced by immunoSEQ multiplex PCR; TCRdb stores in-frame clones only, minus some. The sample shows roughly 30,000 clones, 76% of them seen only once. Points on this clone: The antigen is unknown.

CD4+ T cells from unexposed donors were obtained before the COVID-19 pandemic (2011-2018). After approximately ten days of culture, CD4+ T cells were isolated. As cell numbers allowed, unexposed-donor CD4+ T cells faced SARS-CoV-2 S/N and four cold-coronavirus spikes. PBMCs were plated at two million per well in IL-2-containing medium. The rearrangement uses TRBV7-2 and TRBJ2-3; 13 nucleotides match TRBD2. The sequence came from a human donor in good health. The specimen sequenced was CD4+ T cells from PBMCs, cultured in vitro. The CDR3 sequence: CASSLRTSGSGDTQYF. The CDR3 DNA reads TGTGCCAGCAGCTTACGGACTAGCGGGAGCGGGGATACGCAGTATTTT.